Listed below are T cell receptor beta chains from one sample, sequenced in a study of T cells in Graves' hyperthyroidism and ophthalmopathy. MiXCR was run by TCRdb on the multiplex PCR reads, yielding one entry per CDR3 protein. The table includes fewer than 550,000 distinct CDR3 sequences, approximately 14% detected once. Sequencing was performed on blood. The receptor source for this set is a woman aged 18 to 35 with Graves' hyperthyroidism. The CDR3 runs from the conserved cysteine through the conserved F or W. The order of the fields is D gene, V gene, clone size, J gene, CDR3 DNA, CDR3 protein. A D gene is named only where the DNA matches it firmly. Expanded clones are given a class, and other clones once, few, many or no size at all.

d_call: NA; v_call: TRBV3-1; clone_size: few; j_call: TRBJ2-2; cdr3_nt: TGTGCCAGCAGCCGGACCAGACCCCCCGGGGAGCTGTTTTTT; cdr3_aa: CASSRTRPPGELFF
d_call: TRBD2; v_call: TRBV10-3; clone_size: NA; j_call: TRBJ2-6; cdr3_nt: TGTGCCATCAGTGCTAGCGGGATAGTGTCTGGGGCCAACGTCCCGACTTTC; cdr3_aa: CAISASGIVSGANVPTF
d_call: TRBD1; v_call: TRBV11-1; clone_size: NA; j_call: TRBJ2-7; cdr3_nt: TGTGCCAGCAGCCCAGACGGGACAGGGGGGAGCTACGAGCAGTACTTC; cdr3_aa: CASSPDGTGGSYEQYF
d_call: TRBD2; v_call: TRBV20-1; clone_size: many; j_call: TRBJ2-2; cdr3_nt: TGCAGTGCTAGCAATAGGGGACTAGCGGAGACCGGGGAGCTGTTTTTT; cdr3_aa: CSASNRGLAETGELFF
d_call: NA; v_call: TRBV7-9; clone_size: many; j_call: TRBJ2-7; cdr3_nt: TGTGCCAGCAGCTCACTCCACAGCTACGAGCAGTACTTC; cdr3_aa: CASSSLHSYEQYF
d_call: TRBD2; v_call: TRBV11-1; clone_size: many; j_call: TRBJ2-5; cdr3_nt: TGTGCCAGCAGCTTAGAATGGAGCGGGGCAGAGACCCAGTACTTC; cdr3_aa: CASSLEWSGAETQYF
d_call: TRBD2; v_call: TRBV5-1; clone_size: many; j_call: TRBJ2-3; cdr3_nt: TGCGCCAGCGGATCCAACGGACTAGCGGGTTTTAGCACAGATACGCAGTATTTT; cdr3_aa: CASGSNGLAGFSTDTQYF
d_call: TRBD2; v_call: TRBV5-1; clone_size: many; j_call: TRBJ2-7; cdr3_nt: TGCGCCAGCAGCTTGGAGCGGGGCTCCTACGAGCAGTACTTC; cdr3_aa: CASSLERGSYEQYF
d_call: TRBD2; v_call: TRBV28; clone_size: NA; j_call: TRBJ2-3; cdr3_nt: TGTGCCAGCAGTTCACACGGACTAGCGGGACGTGCCACAGATACGCAGTATTTT; cdr3_aa: CASSSHGLAGRATDTQYF
d_call: TRBD1; v_call: TRBV7-8; clone_size: many; j_call: TRBJ1-3; cdr3_nt: TGTGCCAGCAGCAGAATGGACAGGCCCTCTGGAAACACCATATATTTT; cdr3_aa: CASSRMDRPSGNTIYF